Listed below are T cell receptor beta chains from one sample, sequenced in a study of blood T cells in healthy people across ages. Each CDR3 protein is one row after TCRdb ran MiXCR on the 5' RACE reads. The table lists fewer than 950,000 distinct CDR3 sequences, 40% to 65% of them singletons. The source material was blood. The origin of the receptors is a man older than 75 in good health. Both conserved end residues are part of each CDR3. Fields, in order: clone size, V gene, J gene, CDR3 protein. Rows give clone size only sometimes, using once, few, many, or a class for an expanded clone.

>NA|TRBV9|TRBJ2-7
CASSVGQSSYEQYF
>NA|TRBV20-1|TRBJ2-7
CSATRQDSYEQYF
>NA|TRBV4-3|TRBJ2-3
CASSLAAGGTDTQYF
>few|TRBV27|TRBJ2-5
CASSWGAGEQYF
>NA|TRBV7-2|TRBJ2-1
CASRFGTAEPSRNEQFF
>NA|TRBV5-1|TRBJ2-2
CASSFGSPTGELFF
>NA|TRBV2|NA
CASSEMGTGRDEQYF
>NA|TRBV6-2/TRBV6-3|NA
CASRSAGTYEQYF
>NA|TRBV25-1|TRBJ2-1
CASRPQGARNEQFF
>NA|TRBV5-1|NA
CASSLGVSGPYEQYF
>NA|TRBV24-1|NA
CATSDEETQYF
>NA|TRBV9|TRBJ2-1
CASSWTSGALGGEQFF
>NA|TRBV7-2|TRBJ2-1
CASSLFGGKKGYNEQFF
>NA|TRBV9|TRBJ1-4
CASSVATTNEKLFF
>NA|TRBV6-5|TRBJ2-1
CVSSYLGQGRGNEQFF
>NA|TRBV3-1|TRBJ2-5
CASSQEPSGRPQETQYF
>NA|TRBV5-4|TRBJ1-2
CASSLEGLSANGYTF
>NA|TRBV20-1|TRBJ2-1
CSARKILVVDEQFF
>NA|TRBV7-9|TRBJ2-6
CASSPTSAMTGANVPTF
>NA|TRBV5-5|TRBJ2-7
CASTLGSTGRSYEQYF
>once|TRBV18|TRBJ1-2
CAGSPGDRAYGYTF
>once|TRBV19|NA
CASSFGNRVGEQYF
>few|TRBV3-1|TRBJ2-3
CASSRKGPPGYAYF
>NA|TRBV6-5|TRBJ2-5
CASNTGQETQYF
>NA|TRBV30|NA
CAWSVGGSYEQYF
>NA|TRBV20-1|TRBJ1-2
CSAMDGYTF
>NA|TRBV12-3/TRBV12-4|TRBJ2-2
CASSWGQGLYGELFF
>NA|TRBV7-6|TRBJ2-7
CASSATGGNEQYF
>many|TRBV5-1|TRBJ1-1
CASSFSGDARFGTEAFF
>NA|TRBV20-1|TRBJ2-7
CSANAGVAEQYF
>NA|TRBV28|TRBJ2-7
CASSFDRGRSYEQYF
>NA|TRBV3-1|TRBJ1-1
CASSLRRENTEAFF
>few|TRBV4-1|TRBJ2-4
CASSQEGGTKNIQYF
>few|TRBV20-1|TRBJ2-3
CSARDTGTDTQYF
>few|TRBV5-1|TRBJ1-2
CASSLALQGYGYTF